A selection of T cell receptor beta chains follows, all from one sample in a study of blood T cell repertoires in COVID-19. Clones were read by immunoSEQ multiplex PCR, and TCRdb kept only the in-frame ones, dropping some. The table has under 250,000 clones, about 88% seen once. What was sequenced was peripheral blood. These TCRs come from a man aged 45-65 years with COVID-19, enrolled during active disease. Each CDR3 is given with its conserved first and last residue. The D gene is left open where the match is weak. Only some rows state a clone size, as once, few, many or a class for expanded clones.

clone_size j_call v_call d_call cdr3_length cdr3_nt cdr3_aa
- TRBJ2-1 TRBV27 TRBD2 17 TGTGCCAGCAGTCCGCTGGCGGGGGGGCCATCGTACAATGAGCAGTTCTTC CASSPLAGGPSYNEQFF
- TRBJ2-7 TRBV5-5 - 12 TGTGCCAGCAGCCTCGGGAACTACGAGCAGTACTTC CASSLGNYEQYF
- TRBJ1-2 TRBV6-5 - 15 TGTGCCAGCAGGGCTGTTCTGAGGGACAACTTGGGCTACACCTTC CASRAVLRDNLGYTF
- TRBJ2-7 TRBV11-2 - 14 TGTGCCAGCAGTCGACCGGGCGGGGGCGGAGAGCAGTACTTC CASSRPGGGGEQYF
- TRBJ2-1 TRBV9 TRBD2 16 TGTGCCAGCAGCGTAGGGGGCGGGCTAGCGGACAATGAGCAGTTCTTC CASSVGGGLADNEQFF
- TRBJ2-1 TRBV2 - 13 TGTGCCAGCAAGGAGGGTGGTTACAATGAGCAGTTCTTC CASKEGGYNEQFF
- TRBJ1-5 TRBV19 TRBD1 14 TGTGCCAGTAGAGGGACAGGGGGAAATCAGCCCCAGCATTTT CASRGTGGNQPQHF
- TRBJ2-7 TRBV12-3/TRBV12-4 - 13 TGTGCCAGCAGTTCCTACTCCTCCTACGAGCAGTACTTC CASSSYSSYEQYF
- TRBJ1-1 TRBV18 TRBD1 15 TGTGCCAGCTCGCCGCCCGCGACAGGGATCACTGAAGCTTTCTTT CASSPPATGITEAFF
- TRBJ1-2 TRBV9 - 15 TGTGCCAGCAGCCCCCAAACTTATACCAACTATGGCTACACCTTC CASSPQTYTNYGYTF
- TRBJ2-1 TRBV18 - 17 TGTGCCAGCTCCCCCGGGACACTCGGTCCGGGGTACAATGAGCAGTTCTTC CASSPGTLGPGYNEQFF
- TRBJ2-3 TRBV2 TRBD2 16 TGTGCCAGCAGTGAAGAACTAGCGGGGATCACAGATACGCAGTATTTT CASSEELAGITDTQYF
- TRBJ2-7 TRBV2 TRBD1 14 TGTGCCAGCAGTGAAGGACAGGGGATGGACGAGCAGTACTTC CASSEGQGMDEQYF
- TRBJ2-7 TRBV29-1 TRBD2 14 TGCAGCGTTAAGACTAGCGGGCCCCCTTACGAGCAGTACTTC CSVKTSGPPYEQYF
once TRBJ1-3 TRBV5-1 - 14 TGCGCCAGCAGCTTTGATAGCTCTGGAAACACCATATATTTT CASSFDSSGNTIYF
- TRBJ1-1 TRBV18 - 13 TGTGCCAGCTCACCTTTAGAGAACACTGAAGCTTTCTTT CASSPLENTEAFF
- TRBJ1-4 TRBV5-1 TRBD1 15 TGCGCCAGCAGCTCTTGGGGACAGGAAAATGAAAAACTGTTTTTT CASSSWGQENEKLFF
- TRBJ2-1 TRBV5-1 TRBD1 15 TGCGCCAGCAGCCGGACGGGACAGGGAATTAATGAGCAGTTCTTC CASSRTGQGINEQFF
- TRBJ1-1 TRBV4-3 - 16 TGCGCCAGCAGCCAAGATCAATCAGGCTTTAACACTGAAGCTTTCTTT CASSQDQSGFNTEAFF
- TRBJ1-2 TRBV7-9 - 13 TGTGCCAGCAGCTGGAGGACAGTCTATGGCTACACCTTC CASSWRTVYGYTF
- TRBJ1-3 TRBV5-1 - 14 TGCGCCAGCAGCCCGGGATGGGGAGGAAACACCATATATTTT CASSPGWGGNTIYF
few TRBJ2-6 TRBV30 - 17 TGTGCCTGGAAGAGGGGGAGATTAAGCTCTGGGGCCAACGTCCTGACTTTC CAWKRGRLSSGANVLTF
- TRBJ2-5 TRBV12-3/TRBV12-4 - 11 TGTGCCAGCTCCACCGGGGAGACCCAGTACTTC CASSTGETQYF
- TRBJ1-2 TRBV13 - 13 TGTGCCAGCAGCGTCCGGGGGTACTATGGCTACACCTTC CASSVRGYYGYTF
once TRBJ2-7 TRBV15 TRBD1 12 TGTGCCACCGGGACAGGGACCTACGAGCAGTACTTC CATGTGTYEQYF
- TRBJ2-3 TRBV9 TRBD2 15 TGTGCCAGCAGCGGGTCAGCGGGGATCACAGATACGCAGTATTTT CASSGSAGITDTQYF
- TRBJ2-3 TRBV2 TRBD2 17 TGTGCCAGCAGTGACCCGACTAGCGGGGTCCTCACAGATACGCAGTATTTT CASSDPTSGVLTDTQYF
- TRBJ1-6 TRBV30 - 13 TGTGCCTGGACAGGGAATTCTAATTCACCCCTCCACTTT CAWTGNSNSPLHF
few TRBJ1-1 TRBV2 - 13 TGTGCCAGCAGTGTCAGGGGATTCACTGAAGCTTTCTTT CASSVRGFTEAFF
once TRBJ2-3 TRBV6-5 TRBD1 15 TGTGCCAGCAGCTTAGACAGGGTGGCGGCAGATACGCAGTATTTT CASSLDRVAADTQYF
- TRBJ1-1 TRBV9 - 13 TGTGCCAGCAGCGTTGCGGTTAACACTGAAGCTTTCTTT CASSVAVNTEAFF
once TRBJ2-5 TRBV27 TRBD2 18 TGTGCCAGCAGTTTAGGCGGGGGGCGCGGGGTCGGCGAAGAGACCCAGTACTTC CASSLGGGRGVGEETQYF
- TRBJ2-3 TRBV4-3 TRBD2 17 TGCGCCAGCAGCCAAGATCGCGGTAGCGGGGAAACAGATACGCAGTATTTT CASSQDRGSGETDTQYF
- TRBJ2-5 TRBV5-1 - 13 TGCGCCAGCAGCTTGGCCAGGGTTGAGACCCAGTACTTC CASSLARVETQYF
once TRBJ2-3 TRBV7-2 TRBD2 14 TGTGCCAGCAGCTTAGCCGGGGGGACAGATACGCAGTATTTT CASSLAGGTDTQYF
- TRBJ2-1 TRBV9 TRBD1 15 TGTGCCAGCAGCGCTCCGACAGGGGAGGACAATGAGCAGTTCTTC CASSAPTGEDNEQFF
- TRBJ2-2 TRBV4-2 - 15 TGTGCCAGCAGTCCTCCGTATAGGACAGCCGGGGAGCTGTTTTTT CASSPPYRTAGELFF
once TRBJ2-1 TRBV11-3 - 13 TGTGCCAGCAGCTCTACTAGCCGTAATGAGCAGTTCTTC CASSSTSRNEQFF
once TRBJ2-3 TRBV30 TRBD2 16 TGTGCCTGGAAGAAAAGGACTAGCGAGTGGAAGGATACGCAGTATTTT CAWKKRTSEWKDTQYF
- TRBJ2-3 TRBV18 - 14 TGTGCCAGCTCACCAGGGCTAGGGGCAGATACGCAGTATTTT CASSPGLGADTQYF
- TRBJ2-7 TRBV10-3 TRBD2 15 TGTGCCATCAGTGAGTCTCCTAGCGGGAGCTCCGCGCAGTACTTC CAISESPSGSSAQYF
- TRBJ2-3 TRBV7-2 - 14 TGTGCCAGCAGCTTAGAGGGGGGGCCAGATACGCAGTATTTT CASSLEGGPDTQYF
- TRBJ2-5 TRBV4-1 - 15 TGCGCCAGCAGCCAAGATCGGAGAGCGGGAGAGACCCAGTACTTC CASSQDRRAGETQYF
once TRBJ1-1 TRBV9 - 13 TGTGCCAGCAGCGTAGAGGGGAGGGGTGAAGCTTTCTTT CASSVEGRGEAFF
- TRBJ2-7 TRBV7-2 TRBD1 18 TGTGCCAGCAGCTTATATCGTATGGGGGACAGAACAATATACGAGCAGTACTTC CASSLYRMGDRTIYEQYF
- TRBJ2-3 TRBV15 TRBD2 16 TGTGCCACCAGCAGTGGACTAGCGGGGATCACAGATACGCAGTATTTT CATSSGLAGITDTQYF
- TRBJ2-5 TRBV7-2 TRBD2 18 TGTGCCAGCAGCCTACAAGCGGCGGGACCGGGAGGGTATCAGACCCAGTACTTC CASSLQAAGPGGYQTQYF
- TRBJ1-1 TRBV3-1/TRBV3-2 - 15 TGTGCCAGCAGCCAGTTAACAGGGCTGAACACTGAAGCTTTCTTT CASSQLTGLNTEAFF
once TRBJ2-7 TRBV7-3 TRBD2 14 TGTGCCAGCAGCCCCGGGGGGAAGGGCTACGAGCAGTACTTC CASSPGGKGYEQYF
- TRBJ2-1 TRBV5-8 - 15 TGTGCCAGCAGTACGTCCCGGGTAGCTTACAATGAGCAGTTCTTC CASSTSRVAYNEQFF
- TRBJ2-1 TRBV7-2 - 14 TGTGCCGAGCGGAGGGACAGCCTAGGGAATGAGCAGTTCTTC CAERRDSLGNEQFF
- TRBJ2-7 TRBV6-5 - 14 TGTGCCAGCAGCTCGACGGGATCCAGGTACGAGCAGTACTTC CASSSTGSRYEQYF
- TRBJ2-7 TRBV27 TRBD2 15 TGTGCCAGCAGTTTACGGACTAGCGGGAGCTACGAGCAGTACTTC CASSLRTSGSYEQYF
- TRBJ1-1 TRBV27 - 14 TGTGCCAGCAGTTTGGAGGGCTTGGGCACTGAAGCTTTCTTT CASSLEGLGTEAFF